This note documents a single T cell receptor beta chain sequence. The sample comes from a study of blood T cells in healthy people across ages. Around 9.5 milliliters of peripheral blood were drawn from each donor. Per sample, extraction of total RNA gave at least 5 micrograms in every case. CDR1 is SGHRS, CDR2 YFSETQ, per germline. CDR3 length: 15 residues. The authors ran a second PCR of about 7 to 12 cycles using a sample-barcoded 5' primer and a J-beta primer mix. TCRdb re-called the 5' RACE reads through MiXCR, storing one row per CDR3 protein. The sample includes some 790,000 distinct CDR3 sequences, around 26% of them seen just once.

The rearrangement uses TRBV5-1 and TRBJ2-1; tentative D call: TRBD1 (6 bases). The DNA end is a closer match to TRBJ2-7, so the J assignment may be wrong. This sequence originates from an elderly woman in good health. The specimen sequenced was blood. CDR3 nucleotide sequence: TGCGCCAGCATGCGGACAGAGAGCTCCTACAATGAGCAGTACTTC. This encodes CASMRTESSYNEQYF.